The present T cell receptor beta chain was sequenced within a study of cytomegalovirus exposure and HLA in healthy donors. Study-wide background: Around 78 million unique TCRs, all from HLA-typed donors, were included in an early release of the data. Regarding the study as a whole: As a later analysis showed, a missense DCLRE1C variant was linked to trimming of TCR beta V- and J-genes. It emerged from a later analysis that several of the most significant clusters appeared to be linked to common viral pathogens.

Germline lookup yields CDR1 SGHRS and CDR2 YFSETQ. J lost 6 bases, V lost 4 bases, and 4 bases had no gene match. This CDR3 has 16 residues. This clone was seen more than once but under ten times. Its specificity is not known. The primer mix had 60 Vbeta and 13 Jbeta primers. Sequenced by immunoSEQ multiplex PCR; TCRdb stores in-frame clones only, minus some. This sample has 90,000 to 130,000 clones; approximately 70% occur once, and the top ten carry roughly 10%. This rearrangement joins TRBV5-1 to TRBJ2-1, with 16 bases that match TRBD2. The TCR sequence derives from a man younger than 45 in good health and CMV-seropositive. Sequenced: PBMCs. This CDR3 is CASSIGTSGRANEQFF. Written as DNA, the CDR3 is TGCGCCAGCAGCATCGGGACTAGCGGGAGGGCCAATGAGCAGTTCTTC.